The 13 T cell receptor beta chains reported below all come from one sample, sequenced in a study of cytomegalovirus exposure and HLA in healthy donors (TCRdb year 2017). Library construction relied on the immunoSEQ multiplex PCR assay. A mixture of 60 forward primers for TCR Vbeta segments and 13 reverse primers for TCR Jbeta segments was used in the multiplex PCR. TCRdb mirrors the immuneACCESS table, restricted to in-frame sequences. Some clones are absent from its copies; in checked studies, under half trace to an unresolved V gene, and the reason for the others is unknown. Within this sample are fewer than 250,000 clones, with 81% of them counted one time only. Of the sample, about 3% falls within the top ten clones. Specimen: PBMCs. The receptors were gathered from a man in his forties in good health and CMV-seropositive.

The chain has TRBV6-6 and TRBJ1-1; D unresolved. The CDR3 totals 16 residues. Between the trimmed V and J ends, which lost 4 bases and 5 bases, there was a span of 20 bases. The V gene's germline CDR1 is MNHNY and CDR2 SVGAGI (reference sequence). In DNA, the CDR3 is TGTGCCAGCAGTTCCCGGGAGGGCCCCCTGCCGACTGAAGCTTTCTTT. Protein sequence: CASSSREGPLPTEAFF.

The CDR3 DNA is TGCGCCAGCAGCCCACCCGGACTGTTCATGAACACTGAAGCTTTCTTT. Translation: CASSPPGLFMNTEAFF. The chain has TRBV5-1 and TRBJ1-1; no clear D. The V gene's germline CDR1 is SGHRS and CDR2 YFSETQ. The CDR3 covers 16 residues. V lost 4 bases to trimming and J lost 0 bases, with 16 bases between them.

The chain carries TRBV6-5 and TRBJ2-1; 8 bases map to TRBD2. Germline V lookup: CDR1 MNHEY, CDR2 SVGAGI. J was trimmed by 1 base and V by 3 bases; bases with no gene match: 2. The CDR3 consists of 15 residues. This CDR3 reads CASSYSGVSYNEQFF. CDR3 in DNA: TGTGCCAGCAGTTATAGCGGGGTGTCCTACAATGAGCAGTTCTTC.

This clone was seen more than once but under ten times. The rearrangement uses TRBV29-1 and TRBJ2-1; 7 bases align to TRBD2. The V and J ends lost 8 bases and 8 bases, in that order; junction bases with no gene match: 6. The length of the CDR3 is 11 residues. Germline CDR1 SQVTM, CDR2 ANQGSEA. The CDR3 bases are TGCAGCATCGGCGGGAGCCATGAGCAGTTCTTC. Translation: CSIGGSHEQFF.

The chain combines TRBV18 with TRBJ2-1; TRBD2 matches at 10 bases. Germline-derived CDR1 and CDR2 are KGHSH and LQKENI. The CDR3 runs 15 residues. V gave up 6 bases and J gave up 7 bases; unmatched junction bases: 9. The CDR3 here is CASSLSGRATNEQFF. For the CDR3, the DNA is TGTGCCAGCTCGCTGAGCGGGAGGGCCACTAATGAGCAGTTCTTC.

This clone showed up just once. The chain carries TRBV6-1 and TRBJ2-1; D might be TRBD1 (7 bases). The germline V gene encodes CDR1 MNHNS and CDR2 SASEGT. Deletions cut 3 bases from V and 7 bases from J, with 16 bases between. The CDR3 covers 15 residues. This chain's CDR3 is CASSDPGGSRNEQFF. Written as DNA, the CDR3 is TGTGCCAGCAGTGATCCAGGGGGGTCTCGGAATGAGCAGTTCTTC.

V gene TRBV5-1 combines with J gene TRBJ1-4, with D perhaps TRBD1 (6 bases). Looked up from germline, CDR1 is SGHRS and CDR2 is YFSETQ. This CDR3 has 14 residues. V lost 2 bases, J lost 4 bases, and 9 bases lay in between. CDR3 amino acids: CASSLGGFNEKLFF. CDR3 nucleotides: TGCGCCAGCAGCTTAGGGGGTTTTAATGAAAAACTGTTTTTT.

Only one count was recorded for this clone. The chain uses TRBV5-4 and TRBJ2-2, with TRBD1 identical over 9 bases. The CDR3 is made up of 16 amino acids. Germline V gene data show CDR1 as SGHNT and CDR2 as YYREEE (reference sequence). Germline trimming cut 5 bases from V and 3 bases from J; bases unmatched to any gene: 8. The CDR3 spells CASRRDRGEHTGELFF. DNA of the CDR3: TGTGCCAGCAGGCGTGACAGGGGGGAACACACCGGGGAGCTGTTTTTT.

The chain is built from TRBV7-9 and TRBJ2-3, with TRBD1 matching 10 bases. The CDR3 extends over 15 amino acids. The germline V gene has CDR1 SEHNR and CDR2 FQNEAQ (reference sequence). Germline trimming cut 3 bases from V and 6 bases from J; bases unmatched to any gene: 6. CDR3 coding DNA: TGTGCCAGCAGCTTCACGGACAGGGGGAAGGATACGCAGTATTTT. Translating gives CASSFTDRGKDTQYF.

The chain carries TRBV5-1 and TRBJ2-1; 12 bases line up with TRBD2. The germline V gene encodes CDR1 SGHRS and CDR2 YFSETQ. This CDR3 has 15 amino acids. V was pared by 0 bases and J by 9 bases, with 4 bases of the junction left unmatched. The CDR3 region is CASSLGLAGDIEQFF. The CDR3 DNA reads TGCGCCAGCAGCTTGGGACTAGCGGGAGACATTGAGCAGTTCTTC.

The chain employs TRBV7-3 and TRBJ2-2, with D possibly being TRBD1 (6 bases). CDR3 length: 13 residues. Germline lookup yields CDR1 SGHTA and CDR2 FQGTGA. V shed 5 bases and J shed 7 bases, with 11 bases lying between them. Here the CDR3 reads CASSPGQHGELFF. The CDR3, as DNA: TGTGCCAGCAGCCCAGGACAGCACGGGGAGCTGTTTTTT.

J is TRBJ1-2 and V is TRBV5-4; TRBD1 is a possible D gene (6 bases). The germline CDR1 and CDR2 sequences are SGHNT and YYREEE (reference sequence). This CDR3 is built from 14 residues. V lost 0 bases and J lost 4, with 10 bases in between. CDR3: CASSLAGTTYGYTF. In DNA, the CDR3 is TGTGCCAGCAGCTTGGCCGGGACAACCTATGGCTACACCTTC.

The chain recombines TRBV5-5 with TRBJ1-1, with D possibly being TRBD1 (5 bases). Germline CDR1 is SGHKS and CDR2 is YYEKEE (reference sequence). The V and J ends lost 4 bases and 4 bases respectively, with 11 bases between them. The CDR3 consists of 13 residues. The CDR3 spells CASSRGGGTEAFF. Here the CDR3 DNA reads TGTGCCAGCAGCCGTGGGGGGGGCACTGAAGCTTTCTTT.